The clone carrying this T cell receptor (beta chain) has a count of ten or more. Its antigen remains unknown. These data originate in a study of regulatory T cells in long-lasting Graves disease. Study results and caveats: In persistent patients, shared public clonotypes (approximately 3,000) outnumbered those in new patients (around 1,000).

CDR3 regions were amplified by Arm-PCR using iRepertoire HTBI primers to build TCR beta libraries. TCRdb fed the multiplex PCR reads into MiXCR, producing one record per CDR3 protein. The data hold around 480,000 distinct CDR3 sequences, with around 15% observed a single time. The time point denotes: newly diagnosed GD, antithyroid drugs for less than 3 months. PBMC RNA served as the TCR library source. This sample also appeared in a second study, on T cells in Graves' hyperthyroidism and ophthalmopathy. That source adds: Ophthalmopathy was told apart from stable hyperthyroidism by a 13 V-J model.

This specimen consisted of peripheral blood mononuclear cells (PBMCs), obtained at new diagnosis, from a patient treated with antithyroid drugs. The receptor was isolated from a man aged 35-49 years with Graves disease.

The CDR3 reads CASPPGKGGNINEQFF. The CDR3 DNA follows: TGTGCCAGTCCACCCGGGAAGGGGGGGAATATCAATGAGCAGTTCTTC. This chain uses TRBV3-1 with TRBJ2-1; weak D call: TRBD2 (7 bases). CDR1 is LGHDT and CDR2 is YNNKEL in the germline V gene (reference sequence). The CDR3 is 16 residues long. The germline V and J ends were trimmed by 9 bases and 6 bases, with 24 bases remaining between them.